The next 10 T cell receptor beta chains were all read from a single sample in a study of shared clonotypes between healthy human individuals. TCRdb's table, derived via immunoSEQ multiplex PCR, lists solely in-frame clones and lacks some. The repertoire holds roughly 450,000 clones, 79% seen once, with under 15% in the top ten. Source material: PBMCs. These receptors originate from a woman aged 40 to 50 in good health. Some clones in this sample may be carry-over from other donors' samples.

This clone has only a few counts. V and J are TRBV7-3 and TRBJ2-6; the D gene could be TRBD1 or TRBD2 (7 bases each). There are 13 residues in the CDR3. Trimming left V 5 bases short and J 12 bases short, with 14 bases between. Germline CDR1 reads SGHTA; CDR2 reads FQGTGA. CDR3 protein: CASSPQGEGVLTF. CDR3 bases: TGTGCCAGCAGCCCGCAGGGGGAGGGCGTCCTGACTTTC. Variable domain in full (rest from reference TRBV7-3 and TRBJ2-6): GAGVSQTPSNKVTEKGKYVELRCDPISGHTALYWYRQSLGQGPEFLIYFQGTGAADDSGLPNDRFFAVRPEGSVSTLKIQRTERGDSAVYLCASSPQGEGVLTFGAGSRLTVL.

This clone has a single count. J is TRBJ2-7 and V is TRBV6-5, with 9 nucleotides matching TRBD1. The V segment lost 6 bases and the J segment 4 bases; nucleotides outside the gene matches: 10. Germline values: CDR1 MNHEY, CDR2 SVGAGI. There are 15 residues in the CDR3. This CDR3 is CASRSQQGAFYEQYF. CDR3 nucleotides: TGTGCCAGCAGATCACAACAGGGGGCGTTTTACGAGCAGTACTTC.

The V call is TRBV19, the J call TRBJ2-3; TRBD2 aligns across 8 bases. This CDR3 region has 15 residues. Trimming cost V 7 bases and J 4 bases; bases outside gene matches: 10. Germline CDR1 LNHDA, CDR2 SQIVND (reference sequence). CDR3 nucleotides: TGTGCCAGTACCTCGCTAGCGGGCTTATCAGATACGCAGTATTTT. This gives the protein CASTSLAGLSDTQYF.

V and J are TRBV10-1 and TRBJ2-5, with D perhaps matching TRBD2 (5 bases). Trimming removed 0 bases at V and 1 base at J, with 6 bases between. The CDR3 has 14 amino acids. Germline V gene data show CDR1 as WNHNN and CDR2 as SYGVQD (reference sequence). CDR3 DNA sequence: TGCGCCAGCAGTGAGTCAAGCGGCCAAGAGACCCAGTACTTC. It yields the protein CASSESSGQETQYF.

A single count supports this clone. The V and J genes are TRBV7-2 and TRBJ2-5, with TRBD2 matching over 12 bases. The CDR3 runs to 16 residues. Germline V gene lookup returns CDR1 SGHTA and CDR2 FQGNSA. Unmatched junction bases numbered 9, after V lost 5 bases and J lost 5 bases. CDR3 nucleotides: TGTGCCAGCAGCACTCAGACTAGCGGGAGAGAGGAGACCCAGTACTTC. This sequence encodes CASSTQTSGREETQYF.

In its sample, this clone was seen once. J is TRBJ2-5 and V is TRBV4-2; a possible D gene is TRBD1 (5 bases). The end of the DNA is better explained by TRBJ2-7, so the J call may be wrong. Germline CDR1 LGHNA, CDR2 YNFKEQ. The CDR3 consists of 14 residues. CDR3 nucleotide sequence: TGTGCCAGCAGCCAAGAAAGGGGTTCCTACGAGCAGTACTTC. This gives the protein CASSQERGSYEQYF.

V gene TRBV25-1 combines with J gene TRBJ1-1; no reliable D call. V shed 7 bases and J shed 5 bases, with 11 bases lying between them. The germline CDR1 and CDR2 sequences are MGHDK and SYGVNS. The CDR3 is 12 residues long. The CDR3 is CASTTSATEAFF. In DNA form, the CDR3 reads TGTGCCAGCACCACCAGTGCTACTGAAGCTTTCTTT.

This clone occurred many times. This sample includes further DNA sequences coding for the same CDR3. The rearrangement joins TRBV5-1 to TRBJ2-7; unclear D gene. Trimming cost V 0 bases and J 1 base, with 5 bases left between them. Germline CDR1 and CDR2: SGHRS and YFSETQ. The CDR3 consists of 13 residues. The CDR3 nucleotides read TGCGCCAGCAGCTTGGAGGTTTCCTACGAGCAGTACTTC. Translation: CASSLEVSYEQYF.

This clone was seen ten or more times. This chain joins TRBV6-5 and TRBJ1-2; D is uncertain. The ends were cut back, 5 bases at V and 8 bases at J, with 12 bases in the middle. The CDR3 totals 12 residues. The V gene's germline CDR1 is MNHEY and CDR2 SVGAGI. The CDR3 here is CASSNKLGGYTF. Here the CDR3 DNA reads TGTGCCAGCAGTAATAAACTCGGGGGCTACACCTTC.

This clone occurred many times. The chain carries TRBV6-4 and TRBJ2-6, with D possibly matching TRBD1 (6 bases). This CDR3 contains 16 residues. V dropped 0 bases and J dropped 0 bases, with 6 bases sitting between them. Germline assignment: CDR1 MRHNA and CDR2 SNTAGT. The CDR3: CASSDSDSSGANVLTF. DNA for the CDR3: TGTGCCAGCAGTGACTCGGACAGCTCTGGGGCCAACGTCCTGACTTTC.